This T cell receptor beta chain is drawn from a study of T cells in localized non-small cell lung cancer. CDR3 length equals 16 residues. Trimming removed 7 bases from V and 2 bases from J; junction bases left unmatched: 7. Germline-derived CDR1 and CDR2 are SGDLS and YYNGEE. The data were produced by immunoSEQ multiplex PCR, yet TCRdb's version contains in-frame clones alone and is incomplete. The sample has 2,000 to 2,500 clones, less than 30% seen once; the top ten hold around 23%. The chain recombines TRBV9 with TRBJ2-1, with 12 nucleotides matching TRBD2. Sample: lung tumor tissue, taken before any cancer treatment. The sequence came from a man between 40 and 75 years old with stage II lung adenocarcinoma. As DNA, the CDR3 is TGTGCCAGCGACGGGACTAGCGGGTCGGCCTACAATGAGCAGTTCTTC. Protein: CASDGTSGSAYNEQFF.